The clone carrying this T cell receptor (beta chain) was picked up many times. This sample stems from a study of molecular identifiers for immune sequencing clone quantification. Bulk TCR library preparation followed previously described methods with listed TCR primers. TCRdb independently ran MiXCR on the PCR reads; one entry per CDR3 protein. The profile shows 40,000 to 50,000 distinct CDR3 sequences, 15% to 20% of them singletons. The V gene lost 2 bases and the J gene lost 2 bases, with 13 bases spanning the gap. Per the germline V gene, CDR1 is DFQATT and CDR2 is SNEGSKA (reference sequence). The CDR3 contains 15 residues.

This clonotype was sampled from a human donor in good health. Some libraries in this study had Jurkat cell RNA spiked in. The chain is built from TRBV20-1 and TRBJ2-1, with a possible D match to TRBD2 (5 bases). Sequencing was performed on naive CD8+ T cells from blood, with Jurkat cell RNA spiked in. Stated subset: FACS-sorted CD8+CD4-CCR7+CD45RA+ naive T cells. Here the CDR3 reads CSARLRGQAYNEQFF. The CDR3 DNA is TGCAGTGCTAGACTTAGAGGGCAGGCCTACAATGAGCAGTTCTTC.